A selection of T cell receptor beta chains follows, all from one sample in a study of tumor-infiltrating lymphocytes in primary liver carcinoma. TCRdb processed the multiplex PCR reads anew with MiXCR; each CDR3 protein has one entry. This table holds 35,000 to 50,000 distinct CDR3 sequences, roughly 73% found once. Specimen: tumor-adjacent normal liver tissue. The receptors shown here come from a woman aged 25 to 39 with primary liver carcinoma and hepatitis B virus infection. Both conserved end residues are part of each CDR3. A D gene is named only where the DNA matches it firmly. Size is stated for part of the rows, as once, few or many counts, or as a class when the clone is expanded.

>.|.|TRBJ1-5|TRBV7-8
TGTGCCAGCAGCTTACGAGCGGGAGGGCCTGGTGATGCGCAGCATTTT
CASSLRAGGPGDAQHF
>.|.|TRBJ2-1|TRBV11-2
TGTGCCAGCAACTTGTCGGTTACGAATGAGCAGTCCTTC
CASNLSVTNEQSF
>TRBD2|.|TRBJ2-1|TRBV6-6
TGTGCCAGCAGACAGGGACTAGCGAGAGAAAATGAGCAGTTCTTC
CASRQGLARENEQFF
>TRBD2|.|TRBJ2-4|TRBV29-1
TGCAGCGTTGTTCTAGCGGGAGGCATCGACATTCAGTACTTC
CSVVLAGGIDIQYF
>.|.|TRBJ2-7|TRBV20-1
TGCAGTGCTTCCACAGCCTCGAACATATACTTC
CSASTASNIYF
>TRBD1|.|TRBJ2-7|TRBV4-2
TGTGCCAGCAGCCAGGAACACCTAGGACAGGGGGGACCGCACGAACAGTACTTC
CASSQEHLGQGGPHEQYF
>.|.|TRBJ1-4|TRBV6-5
TGTGCCAGCAGTCACTCCACGATAGGGAGGGTAAAACTGTTTTTT
CASSHSTIGRVKLFF
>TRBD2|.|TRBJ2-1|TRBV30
TGTGCCTGGAGTGTACATCTGGGACTAGCTGTACGTGAGCAGTTCTTC
CAWSVHLGLAVREQFF
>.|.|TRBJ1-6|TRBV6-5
TGTGCCTGCAGTTTGGGACCGGGGTTTCGTTCACCCCTCCACTTT
CACSLGPGFRSPLHF
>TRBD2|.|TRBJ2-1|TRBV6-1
TGTGCAAGCGGTGGGGACTACCCTAGGGATGAGCAGTTCTTC
CASGGDYPRDEQFF
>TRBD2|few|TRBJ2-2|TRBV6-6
TGTGCCAACAGTCCCAATGAGCGGGAGGTTTCCGGGGAGCCGTTTTTT
CANSPNEREVSGEPFF
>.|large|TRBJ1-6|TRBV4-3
TGCGCCAGCAGCCAAGAGAGCTCCTATAATTCACCCCTCCACTTT
CASSQESSYNSPLHF
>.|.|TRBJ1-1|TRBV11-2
TGTGCTAGCGGATATAGAGGGGGGAGGGCTGAAGCTTTCTTT
CASGYRGGRAEAFF
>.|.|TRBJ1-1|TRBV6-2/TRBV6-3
TGTGCCAGCAATTACCCCGCCAGACGTAAGAACACTGAAGCTTTCTTT
CASNYPARRKNTEAFF
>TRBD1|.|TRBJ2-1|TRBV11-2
TGTGCCAGCAGCTGGGCCATGACAGGGGGACATAATGAGCAGTTCTTC
CASSWAMTGGHNEQFF
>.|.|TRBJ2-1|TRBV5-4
TGTGCCAGCAGCCCAGAGGGAGGAGGCCTTTATGAGCTGTTCTTC
CASSPEGGGLYELFF
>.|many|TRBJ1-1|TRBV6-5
TGTGCCAGCAGTTCCGCGACAGGAGGCACTGAAGCTTTCTTT
CASSSATGGTEAFF